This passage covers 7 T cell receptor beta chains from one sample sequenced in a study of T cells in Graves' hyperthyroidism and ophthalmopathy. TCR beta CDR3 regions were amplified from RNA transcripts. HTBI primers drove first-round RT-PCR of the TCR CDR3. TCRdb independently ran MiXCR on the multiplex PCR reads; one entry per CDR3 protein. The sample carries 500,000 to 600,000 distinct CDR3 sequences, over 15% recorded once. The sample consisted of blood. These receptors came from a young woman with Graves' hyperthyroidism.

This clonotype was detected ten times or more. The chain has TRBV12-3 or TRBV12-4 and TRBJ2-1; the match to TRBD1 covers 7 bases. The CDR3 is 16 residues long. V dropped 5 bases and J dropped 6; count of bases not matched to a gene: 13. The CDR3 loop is CASSPMDRWGINEQFF. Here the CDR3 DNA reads TGTGCCAGCAGTCCTATGGACAGGTGGGGGATCAATGAGCAGTTCTTC.

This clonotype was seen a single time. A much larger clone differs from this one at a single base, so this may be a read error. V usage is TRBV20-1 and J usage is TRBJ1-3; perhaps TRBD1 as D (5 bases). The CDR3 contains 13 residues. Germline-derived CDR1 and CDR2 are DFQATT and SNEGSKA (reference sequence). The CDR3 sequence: CSAAEGLRNTISF. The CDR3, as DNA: TGCAGTGCTGCCGAGGGGCTACGGAACACCATATCTTTT.

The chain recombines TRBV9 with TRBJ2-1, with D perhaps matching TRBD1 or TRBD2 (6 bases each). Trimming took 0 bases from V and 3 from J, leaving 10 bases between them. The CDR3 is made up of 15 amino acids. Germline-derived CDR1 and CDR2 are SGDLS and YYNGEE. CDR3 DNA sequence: TGTGCCAGCAGCGTAGGGGGGGACAACTACAATGAGCAGTTCTTC. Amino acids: CASSVGGDNYNEQFF.

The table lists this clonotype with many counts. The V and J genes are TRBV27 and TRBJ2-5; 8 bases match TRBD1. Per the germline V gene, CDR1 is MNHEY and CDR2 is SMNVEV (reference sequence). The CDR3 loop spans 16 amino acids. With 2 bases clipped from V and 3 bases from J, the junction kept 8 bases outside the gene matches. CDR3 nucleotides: TGTGCCAGCAGTTTACCCCCCGGACAGGGAGAAGAGACCCAGTACTTC. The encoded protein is CASSLPPGQGEETQYF.

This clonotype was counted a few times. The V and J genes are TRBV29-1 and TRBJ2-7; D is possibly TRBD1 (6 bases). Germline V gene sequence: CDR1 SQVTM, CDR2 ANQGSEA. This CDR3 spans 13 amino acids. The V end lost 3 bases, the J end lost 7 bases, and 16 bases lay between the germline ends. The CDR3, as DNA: TGCAGCGTTGACGACCGACTTAGGGGGGAGCAGTACTTC. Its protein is CSVDDRLRGEQYF.

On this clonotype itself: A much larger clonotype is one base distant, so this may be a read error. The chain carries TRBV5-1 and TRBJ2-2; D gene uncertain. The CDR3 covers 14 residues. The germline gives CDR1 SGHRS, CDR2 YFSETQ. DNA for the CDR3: TGCGCCGGCAGCTTGGACGCGAACACCGGGGAGCTGTTTTTT. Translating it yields CAGSLDANTGELFF.

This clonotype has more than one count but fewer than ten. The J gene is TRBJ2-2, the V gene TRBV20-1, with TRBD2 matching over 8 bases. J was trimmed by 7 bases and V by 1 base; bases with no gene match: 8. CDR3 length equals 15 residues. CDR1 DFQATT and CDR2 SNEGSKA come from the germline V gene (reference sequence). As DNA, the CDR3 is TGCAGTGCTAGAGCGGGACTAGACATGGACGGGGAGCTGTTTTTT. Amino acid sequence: CSARAGLDMDGELFF.